These 31 T cell receptor beta chains were sequenced from one sample in a study of blood T cell repertoires in COVID-19 (dated by TCRdb to between 2020 and 2021). Preparation of the library involved the immunoSEQ multiplex PCR assay. Not all clones reach the TCRdb copy of this immuneACCESS table, which keeps in-frame sequences only. Checked studies attribute under half of the gap to unresolved V genes and leave the rest unexplained. Here the sample has 300,000 or so clones; about 87% occur a single time. The ten largest clonotypes hold about 4% of the sample. Sequencing was carried out using peripheral blood. The receptors shown here come from a middle-aged woman with acute or convalescent COVID-19.

V is TRBV5-6 and J is TRBJ1-2; 11 bases line up with TRBD1. The CDR3 runs 17 residues. The germline V gene has CDR1 SGHDT and CDR2 YYEEEE. J lost 4 bases, V lost 4 bases, and 12 bases had no gene match. CDR3 bases: TGTGCCAGCAGCCGTCGGACAGGGGGCGTGAGACCCTATGGCTACACCTTC. It specifies CASSRRTGGVRPYGYTF. Looking up the rest from reference TRBV5-6 and TRBJ1-2 gives the full variable domain: DAGVTQSPTHLIKTRGQQVTLRCSPKSGHDTVSWYQQALGQGPQFIFQYYEEEERQRGNFPDRFSGHQFPNYSSELNVNALLLGDSALYLCASSRRTGGVRPYGYTFGSGTRLTVV.

The chain couples TRBV6-2 or TRBV6-3 to TRBJ1-2; 8 positions match TRBD1. CDR1 is MNHEY and CDR2 is SVGEGT in the germline V gene. Unmatched junction bases numbered 4, after V lost 2 bases and J lost 8 bases. CDR3 length: 13 amino acids. The CDR3 loop reads CASSYDRGWGYTF. The DNA for the CDR3 is TGTGCCAGCAGTTACGACAGGGGCTGGGGCTACACCTTC.

The gene calls are TRBV2 and TRBJ2-2; 13 bases are shared with TRBD2. Germline loops: CDR1 SNHLY, CDR2 FYNNEI. The CDR3 runs to 17 residues. With V trimmed by 8 bases and J by 4 bases, 10 bases remained unmatched. The chain's CDR3 is CASGYTSGGAFTGELFF. As DNA, the CDR3 is TGTGCCAGCGGCTACACTAGCGGGGGGGCCTTCACCGGGGAGCTGTTTTTT.

A single count supports this clone. V and J are TRBV6-1 and TRBJ1-2, with D unresolved. The ends were cut back, 3 bases at V and 5 bases at J, with 7 bases in the middle. Germline CDR1 reads MNHNS; CDR2 reads SASEGT. The CDR3 loop spans 12 amino acids. The CDR3 DNA follows: TGTGCCAGCAGTGATCCGGGATATGGCTACACCTTC. This gives the protein CASSDPGYGYTF.

J is TRBJ1-2 and V is TRBV5-6; TRBD1 is a possible D gene (5 bases). V gave up 5 bases and J gave up 3 bases, with 20 bases separating them. The CDR3 runs to 16 residues. CDR1 and CDR2 (germline): SGHDT, YYEEEE. The CDR3 nucleotides read TGTGCCAGCAGTCGGGGGTTGGGGTTTTTAGACTATGGCTACACCTTC. It specifies CASSRGLGFLDYGYTF.

The chain couples TRBV28 to TRBJ1-2; D gene uncertain. Germline V gives CDR1 MDHEN, CDR2 SYDVKM. The CDR3 length is 14 residues. Trimming removed 1 base at V and 3 bases at J, with 9 bases between. The CDR3 here is CASSLSADYYGYTF. The CDR3 DNA reads TGTGCCAGCAGTTTATCCGCTGACTACTATGGCTACACCTTC.

The V call is TRBV29-1, the J call TRBJ1-4; weak D call: TRBD1 (5 bases). V shed 6 bases and J shed 7 bases, with 12 bases lying between them. This CDR3 comprises 12 residues. Germline V gene lookup returns CDR1 SQVTM and CDR2 ANQGSEA. The CDR3 region is CSVGGSPEKLFF. Here the CDR3 DNA reads TGCAGCGTGGGGGGGTCCCCTGAAAAACTGTTTTTT.

This sequence joins TRBV5-1 and TRBJ1-6, with 9 positions matching TRBD1. CDR3 length equals 15 residues. With 4 bases clipped from V and 7 bases from J, the junction kept 6 bases outside the gene matches. Germline values: CDR1 SGHRS, CDR2 YFSETQ. The CDR3, as DNA: TGCGCCAGCAGCGCGGGACAGGGAGGGAATTCACCCCTCCACTTT. Its translation: CASSAGQGGNSPLHF.

This sequence joins TRBV23-1 and TRBJ2-1; 8 nucleotides agree with TRBD1. TRBV23-1 is an ORF, with its function uncertain. The CDR3 runs 18 residues. Trimming took 10 bases from V and 3 from J; bases not matched to a gene: 20. The CDR3 DNA follows: TGCGCCATCAGAAGGAAATACCAGGGGGCCAGCGGCTACAATGAGCAGTTCTTC. Amino acids: CAIRRKYQGASGYNEQFF.

The chain employs TRBV18 and TRBJ1-1, with 8 positions matching TRBD1. The ends lost 1 base at V and 3 bases at J; junction bases unmatched: 4. The germline CDR1 and CDR2 sequences are KGHSH and LQKENI. The CDR3 has 15 residues. This chain's CDR3 is CASSPRTGRDTEAFF. CDR3 bases: TGTGCCAGCTCACCACGGACAGGGAGGGACACTGAAGCTTTCTTT.

The chain carries TRBV6-5 and TRBJ1-2, with 9 bases identical to TRBD1. The CDR3 contains 16 residues. The germline gives CDR1 MNHEY, CDR2 SVGAGI. The V gene end was trimmed by 2 bases and the J gene end by 6 bases; junction bases not matched to a gene: 10. The CDR3 sequence is CASSYGGGQGLDGYTF. CDR3 bases: TGTGCCAGCAGTTACGGAGGAGGACAGGGGTTAGATGGCTACACCTTC.

This sequence joins TRBV11-2 and TRBJ1-1, with 8 bases identical to TRBD1. The trim removed 1 base at V and 6 bases at J, leaving 19 bases unmatched. The length of the CDR3 is 19 residues. CDR1 and CDR2 from the germline V gene are SGHAT and FQNNGV. CDR3 in DNA: TGTGCCAGCAGCTTAGTTCCTCTTATCGAGACAGGGGAAAGAGCTGAAGCTTTCTTT. Residues: CASSLVPLIETGERAEAFF.

The chain recombines TRBV18 with TRBJ1-2; D gene uncertain. Trimming removed 6 bases from V and 2 bases from J, with 16 bases in between. Per the germline V gene, CDR1 is KGHSH and CDR2 is LQKENI. The CDR3 sequence is 15 residues long. The CDR3: CASSPSPEGNYGYTF. The CDR3, as DNA: TGTGCCAGCTCGCCCAGTCCGGAGGGCAACTATGGCTACACCTTC.

This clone has only a few counts. The rearrangement uses TRBV6-4 and TRBJ1-1, with D maybe TRBD1 (6 bases). V lost 3 bases and J 5 bases, leaving 13 bases between the germline ends. Germline V CDR1 and CDR2: MRHNA, SNTAGT. This CDR3 is 14 amino acids long. CDR3 nucleotides: TGTGCCAGCAGTGAAAGGGGAGGGGGTACTGAAGCTTTCTTT. Amino acids: CASSERGGGTEAFF.

The chain links TRBV11-2 to TRBJ2-7; TRBD1 might be the D (5 bases). Trimming left V 6 bases short and J 1 base short, with 13 bases between. Germline lookup yields CDR1 SGHAT and CDR2 FQNNGV. CDR3 length: 14 residues. The CDR3 DNA follows: TGTGCCAGCAGGAAAATGCAGGGATCCTACGAGCAGTACGTC. This codes for CASRKMQGSYEQYV.

The rearrangement uses TRBV18 and TRBJ1-1; perhaps TRBD1 as D (5 bases). The germline V gene has CDR1 KGHSH and CDR2 LQKENI. The V gene lost 5 bases and the J gene lost 1 base, with 11 bases spanning the gap. This CDR3 is built from 14 residues. The CDR3 sequence is CASSFGRGNTEAFF. The DNA for the CDR3 is TGTGCCAGCTCATTCGGGAGGGGGAACACTGAAGCTTTCTTT.

The chain uses TRBV6-5 and TRBJ1-2; 8 positions match TRBD1. Germline lookup yields CDR1 MNHEY and CDR2 SVGAGI. Germline trimming cut 5 bases from V and 7 bases from J; bases unmatched to any gene: 9. The CDR3 consists of 14 residues. CDR3 region: CASSPLSTGVGYTF. CDR3 sequence (DNA): TGTGCCAGCAGTCCCCTTTCGACAGGGGTTGGCTACACCTTC.

This sequence joins TRBV5-1 and TRBJ1-1; D gene uncertain. The CDR3 runs 17 residues. V lost 4 bases and J lost 3, with 22 bases in between. CDR1 and CDR2 (germline): SGHRS, YFSETQ. The CDR3: CASSPTPLGNSYTEAFF. Here the CDR3 DNA reads TGCGCCAGCAGCCCCACCCCCCTAGGAAATAGTTACACTGAAGCTTTCTTT.

V is TRBV4-2 and J is TRBJ2-1, with TRBD2 identical over 15 bases. The CDR3 length is 16 residues. The trim removed 0 bases at V and 8 bases at J, leaving 2 bases unmatched. Germline values: CDR1 LGHNA, CDR2 YNFKEQ. CDR3 sequence: CASSQEGTSGGHEQFF. The CDR3, as DNA: TGTGCCAGCAGCCAAGAGGGGACTAGCGGGGGGCATGAGCAGTTCTTC.

The V call is TRBV6-6, the J call TRBJ1-5; TRBD1 is a possible D gene (5 bases). Germline CDR1 MNHNY, CDR2 SVGAGI (reference sequence). CDR3 size: 15 residues. Deletions cut 2 bases from V and 2 bases from J, with 10 bases between. The CDR3 protein is CASSYLGGGNQPQHF. The CDR3 DNA is TGTGCCAGCAGTTACCTGGGAGGGGGCAATCAGCCCCAGCATTTT.

The gene calls are TRBV7-2 and TRBJ1-6; TRBD1 is a possible D gene (5 bases). V was pared by 5 bases and J by 6 bases, with 11 bases between. The CDR3 consists of 14 residues. CDR1 is SGHTA, CDR2 FQGNSA, per germline. The CDR3 region is CASSLRGRNSPLHF. The CDR3 nucleotides read TGTGCCAGCAGCCTAAGGGGTCGTAATTCACCCCTCCACTTT.

The CDR3 is CATSDRGTENTGELFF. CDR3 bases: TGTGCCACCAGTGATCGGGGGACGGAGAACACCGGGGAGCTGTTTTTT. The chain links TRBV24-1 to TRBJ2-2, with D possibly TRBD2 on 6 matching bases. CDR3 length: 16 residues. Germline V gene data show CDR1 as KGHDR and CDR2 as SFDVKD. V lost 3 bases and J 1 base, leaving 11 bases between the germline ends.

The chain has TRBV10-3 and TRBJ2-6, with D perhaps matching TRBD2 (6 bases). CDR1 and CDR2 from the germline V gene are ENHRY and SYGVKD. Trimming pared 6 bases from V and 0 bases from J, leaving 18 bases between. This CDR3 contains 18 residues. CDR3 DNA sequence: TGTGCCATCAGCCCGGCGGGACGCTTGAGCTCTGGGGCCAACGTCCTGACTTTC. This sequence encodes CAISPAGRLSSGANVLTF.

The rearrangement links TRBV2 to TRBJ1-1; TRBD1 might be the D (6 bases). There are 18 residues in the CDR3. V lost 6 bases to trimming and J lost 0 bases, with 23 bases between them. In germline, CDR1 is SNHLY, CDR2 FYNNEI. CDR3 region: CASRVYREQGLMNTEAFF. The CDR3, as DNA: TGTGCCAGCAGGGTCTATCGTGAACAGGGCTTAATGAACACTGAAGCTTTCTTT.

CDR3 sequence reads: CASSQAQARHTEAFF. The CDR3 nucleotides are TGTGCCAGCAGCCAAGCCCAGGCCAGACACACTGAAGCTTTCTTT. The chain recombines TRBV3-1 (or the pseudogene TRBV3-2) with TRBJ1-1; D gene uncertain. This CDR3 region has 15 residues. Germline values: CDR1 LGHDT, CDR2 YNNKEL (reference sequence). Trimming cost V 1 base and J 3 bases, with 12 bases left between them.

V usage is TRBV6-1 and J usage is TRBJ1-2; TRBD1 matches 8 bases. Germline V gene lookup returns CDR1 MNHNS and CDR2 SASEGT. J was trimmed by 8 bases and V by 1 base; bases with no gene match: 6. This CDR3 has 14 residues. The CDR3: CASSEGATGGGYTF. The CDR3 region has the DNA TGTGCCAGCAGTGAAGGGGCTACAGGGGGAGGCTACACCTTC.

The rearrangement joins TRBV25-1 to TRBJ1-2, with 10 positions matching TRBD1. Germline V gene lookup returns CDR1 MGHDK and CDR2 SYGVNS. V lost 5 bases and J lost 4; bases outside the gene matches: 7. The CDR3 spans 15 residues. CDR3 coding DNA: TGTGCCAGCAGTAGAAGACAGGGGGCCTCCTATGGCTACACCTTC. This sequence encodes CASSRRQGASYGYTF.

The chain employs TRBV11-2 and TRBJ1-2; 8 nucleotides agree with TRBD1. Germline V lookup: CDR1 SGHAT, CDR2 FQNNGV. The V and J ends lost 5 bases and 2 bases, in that order; junction bases with no gene match: 4. The CDR3 has 14 residues. This CDR3 reads CASSPDRVNYGYTF. In DNA, the CDR3 is TGTGCCAGCAGCCCGGACAGGGTGAACTATGGCTACACCTTC.

The chain links TRBV29-1 to TRBJ1-2; weak D call: TRBD1 (5 bases). This CDR3 is 14 amino acids long. Trimming stripped 3 bases from V and 8 bases from J, with 19 bases between. Germline CDR1 is SQVTM and CDR2 is ANQGSEA. The CDR3 spells CSVDMAKWGGGYTF. CDR3 in DNA: TGCAGCGTTGACATGGCAAAATGGGGGGGAGGCTACACCTTC.

The chain links TRBV27 to TRBJ2-3; tentative D call: TRBD1 (6 bases). Germline V gives CDR1 MNHEY, CDR2 SMNVEV (reference sequence). This CDR3 has 15 residues. V lost 5 bases and J 1 base, leaving 13 bases between the germline ends. CDR3 sequence reads: CASSRPGHGTDTQYF. DNA for the CDR3: TGTGCCAGCAGTCGGCCGGGACATGGCACAGATACGCAGTATTTT.

V usage is TRBV4-1 and J usage is TRBJ1-2; TRBD1 is a possible D gene (5 bases). From germline, CDR1 is MGHRA and CDR2 YSYEKL. The CDR3 runs 15 residues. The germline V and J ends were trimmed by 0 bases and 7 bases, with 15 bases remaining between them. The CDR3 loop reads CASSQDNYRLSGYTF. The CDR3 nucleotides are TGCGCCAGCAGCCAAGATAATTACAGGTTGAGTGGCTACACCTTC.